This TCR beta chain was captured by sequencing in a study of immune cell composition in non-small cell lung cancer. The assay was immunoSEQ multiplex PCR, and TCRdb's table has in-frame clones only and misses some. Altogether roughly 5,000 clones are present, around three quarters being singletons, with the ten largest covering 10% to 13%. V dropped 6 bases and J dropped 7; count of bases not matched to a gene: 6. The CDR3 has 15 amino acids. Germline V CDR1 and CDR2: MNHEY, SVGAGI. Specimen: lung tumor tissue. The chain combines TRBV6-5 with TRBJ2-3; 14 nucleotides line up with TRBD2. This TCR came from a human donor with non-small cell lung cancer. The CDR3 region has the DNA TGTGCCAGCAGCCTGGGACTAGCGGGAGTACATACGCAGTATTTT. Amino acids: CASSLGLAGVHTQYF.